The 18 T cell receptor beta chains below all came from one sample that was sequenced in a study of glioma-infiltrating T cells after dendritic cell vaccination. This sample's time point: after dendritic cell vaccination, including at tumor progression/relapse. TCRdb's copy holds only in-frame clones and misses some; the assay was immunoSEQ multiplex PCR. The sample has roughly 62,000 clones, roughly 83% seen once. The source was blood, collected after dendritic cell vaccination. All receptors derive from a human donor with glioblastoma.

This clone was seen more than once but under ten times. V is TRBV30 and J is TRBJ1-4, with 8 bases fitting TRBD1. V was pared by 0 bases and J by 8 bases, with 5 bases of the junction left unmatched. The CDR3 is 14 residues long. Per the germline V gene, CDR1 is GTSNPN and CDR2 is SVGIG (reference sequence). In nucleotides, the CDR3 is TGTGCCTGGAGTGTACAGGGGGGTTGGGAAAAACTGTTTTTT. Translation: CAWSVQGGWEKLFF.

The chain combines TRBV10-2 with TRBJ2-5, with 8 bases lining up with TRBD2. CDR1 and CDR2 (germline): WSHSY, SAAADI. Germline trimming cut 6 bases from V and 4 bases from J; bases unmatched to any gene: 16. The CDR3 runs to 17 residues. This chain's CDR3 is CASRAAVAGGRAETQYF. Here the CDR3 DNA reads TGCGCCAGCAGAGCGGCTGTCGCGGGGGGCCGGGCAGAGACCCAGTACTTC.

The rearrangement uses TRBV4-3 and TRBJ2-2; TRBD2 might be the D (5 bases). Germline V gene lookup returns CDR1 LGHNA and CDR2 YSLEER. The ends were cut back, 0 bases at V and 6 bases at J, with 11 bases in the middle. The CDR3 has 15 residues. CDR3 nucleotide sequence: TGCGCCAGCAGCCAAGAGGCGAGCGGCGCCGGGGAGCTGTTTTTT. This codes for CASSQEASGAGELFF.

This chain joins TRBV7-8 and TRBJ1-2, with 8 positions matching TRBD1. Trimming took 5 bases from V and 14 from J; bases not matched to a gene: 16. Germline-derived CDR1 and CDR2 are SGHVS and FQNEAQ. This CDR3 has 14 amino acids. This CDR3 is CASSLLGQGGFLTF. CDR3 bases: TGTGCCAGCAGCCTTTTAGGACAGGGAGGGTTTTTGACCTTC.

The chain recombines TRBV18 with TRBJ1-1; D unresolved. The CDR3 is 13 residues long. V was trimmed by 6 bases and J by 0 bases, leaving 8 bases between them. The germline CDR1 and CDR2 sequences are KGHSH and LQKENI. The CDR3 DNA is TGTGCCAGCTCCCAGGAGGTGAACACTGAAGCTTTCTTT. This gives the protein CASSQEVNTEAFF.

The genes are TRBV4-1 and TRBJ2-3, with D unclear. The CDR3 extends over 13 amino acids. Trimming stripped 1 base from V and 2 bases from J, with 4 bases between. Germline V gives CDR1 MGHRA, CDR2 YSYEKL. The CDR3 reads CASSQVVTDTQYF. CDR3 in DNA: TGCGCCAGCAGCCAAGTCGTCACAGATACGCAGTATTTT.

The chain couples TRBV18 to TRBJ1-5, with 9 bases fitting TRBD1. Germline trimming cut 3 bases from V and 4 bases from J; bases unmatched to any gene: 10. The CDR3 has 17 residues. The V gene's germline CDR1 is KGHSH and CDR2 LQKENI. CDR3 sequence (DNA): TGTGCCAGCTCACCTGCAGTCGGGACAGGGAAAAATCAGCCCCAGCATTTT. This encodes CASSPAVGTGKNQPQHF.

The J gene is TRBJ1-1, the V gene TRBV30; D not resolved. The V gene lost 3 bases and the J gene lost 5 bases, with 7 bases spanning the gap. CDR3 length: 11 amino acids. CDR1 is GTSNPN and CDR2 is SVGIG in the germline V gene (reference sequence). Here the CDR3 DNA reads TGTGCCTGGAGAAGCTTTACTGAAGCTTTCTTT. Protein: CAWRSFTEAFF.

This chain links TRBV9 with TRBJ2-1, with 7 bases fitting TRBD1. The V segment lost 4 bases and the J segment 1 base; nucleotides outside the gene matches: 8. This CDR3 is 16 amino acids long. Germline-derived CDR1 and CDR2 are SGDLS and YYNGEE. This CDR3 reads CASSTPTGRSYNEQFF. The CDR3 DNA reads TGTGCCAGCAGCACCCCGACAGGGAGATCCTACAATGAGCAGTTCTTC.

The rearrangement uses TRBV15 and TRBJ2-7; TRBD1 agrees at 7 bases. Germline-derived CDR1 and CDR2 are LNHNV and YYDKDF (reference sequence). The CDR3 length is 18 residues. Germline trimming cut 0 bases from V and 2 bases from J; bases unmatched to any gene: 13. In nucleotides, the CDR3 is TGTGCCACCAGCAGAGATCTGATGCGACAGGGTAGGACCTACGAGCAGTACTTC. Its translation is CATSRDLMRQGRTYEQYF.

The chain carries TRBV5-1 and TRBJ2-7; 11 bases are shared with TRBD1. V lost 0 bases to trimming and J lost 6 bases; unmatched junction nucleotides: 8. The CDR3 consists of 16 residues. Germline V CDR1 and CDR2: SGHRS, YFSETQ. CDR3: CASSLDGQGAFREQYF. The CDR3 DNA sequence: TGCGCCAGCAGCTTGGACGGACAGGGGGCCTTTCGCGAGCAGTACTTC.

The rearrangement joins TRBV7-9 to TRBJ1-1; 8 nucleotides line up with TRBD1. The CDR3 totals 14 residues. The V gene's germline CDR1 is SEHNR and CDR2 FQNEAQ (reference sequence). Losses at the gene ends were 4 bases for V and 1 base for J; bases not matched to a gene: 2. CDR3 nucleotide sequence: TGTGCCAGCAGCTACGGACAGGGGAACACTGAAGCTTTCTTT. Translating gives CASSYGQGNTEAFF.

The CDR3 nucleotides are TGTGCCAGCAGCCTAAACAGGGGGCTCGAGCAGTTCTTC. The encoded protein is CASSLNRGLEQFF. This chain uses TRBV11-1 with TRBJ2-1; 9 bases are shared with TRBD1. V lost 5 bases and J lost 10; bases outside the gene matches: 6. Germline V gene lookup returns CDR1 SGHAT and CDR2 FQDESV (reference sequence). CDR3 length: 13 residues. Based on the CDR3 plus reference TRBV11-1 and TRBJ2-1, the full variable domain is EAEVAQSPRYKITEKSQAVAFWCDPISGHATLYWYRQILGQGPELLVQFQDESVVDDSQLPKDRFSAERLKGVDSTLKIQPAELGDSAMYLCASSLNRGLEQFFGPGTRLTVL.

The table lists this clone with a count of one. This chain joins TRBV18 and TRBJ2-7; 10 positions agree with TRBD1. Germline CDR1 reads KGHSH; CDR2 reads LQKENI. The CDR3 length is 14 residues. V lost 4 bases and J lost 4; bases outside the gene matches: 4. The CDR3 DNA reads TGTGCCAGCTCACTCCGGGACAGGGGATACGAGCAGTACTTC. Protein sequence: CASSLRDRGYEQYF.

The chain combines TRBV11-2 with TRBJ1-1; D is unclear. Germline lookup yields CDR1 SGHAT and CDR2 FQNNGV. CDR3 length: 14 residues. Trimming pared 4 bases from V and 5 bases from J, leaving 14 bases between. In DNA, the CDR3 is TGTGCCAGCAGCTCCCCGGGAGGGCGGACTGAAGCTTTCTTT. Translation: CASSSPGGRTEAFF.

The chain recombines TRBV9 with TRBJ1-5; 7 nucleotides line up with TRBD1. The CDR3 contains 15 residues. CDR1 SGDLS and CDR2 YYNGEE come from the germline V gene. V lost 3 bases and J lost 3; bases outside the gene matches: 6. This chain's CDR3 is CASSGGGQANQPQHF. In DNA form, the CDR3 reads TGTGCCAGCAGCGGGGGTGGACAGGCCAATCAGCCCCAGCATTTT. Using reference TRBV9 and TRBJ1-5 for the parts outside the CDR3, the full variable domain is DSGVTQTPKHLITATGQRVTLRCSPRSGDLSVYWYQQSLDQGLQFLIQYYNGEERAKGNILERFSAQQFPDLHSELNLSSLELGDSALYFCASSGGGQANQPQHFGDGTRLSIL.

The chain has TRBV9 and TRBJ1-1; perhaps TRBD1 as D (5 bases). V lost 4 bases and J 0 bases, leaving 13 bases between the germline ends. CDR1 and CDR2 from the germline V gene are SGDLS and YYNGEE. This CDR3 spans 15 amino acids. CDR3: CASSPRQRMNTEAFF. The CDR3 nucleotides are TGTGCCAGCAGCCCTCGACAGAGAATGAACACTGAAGCTTTCTTT.

The V call is TRBV5-1, the J call TRBJ2-5, with D possibly being TRBD1 (6 bases). CDR1 SGHRS and CDR2 YFSETQ come from the germline V gene. This CDR3 contains 14 residues. The ends were cut back, 3 bases at V and 1 base at J, with 10 bases in the middle. CDR3 in DNA: TGCGCCAGCAGCTCGACAGGCCTCCAAGAGACCCAGTACTTC. Residues: CASSSTGLQETQYF. The full variable domain, completed using reference TRBV5-1 and TRBJ2-5, is KAGVTQTPRYLIKTRGQQVTLSCSPISGHRSVSWYQQTPGQGLQFLFEYFSETQRNKGNFPGRFSGRQFSNSRSEMNVSTLELGDSALYLCASSSTGLQETQYFGPGTRLLVL.